One T cell receptor (beta chain) is described in this entry. The antigen is not known. Germline V lookup: CDR1 SGHRS, CDR2 YFSETQ. V shed 6 bases and J 4 bases; nucleotides not matched to a gene: 9. CDR3 length: 14 amino acids. The data were obtained in a study of shared clonotypes between healthy human individuals. General study results and limits: Non-shared clonotypes were found to have lower generation probabilities than the clonotypes that were shared by all four of the sorted-subset donors. Memory subsets generally showed lower estimated richness than naive subsets.

Each sorted subset replicate got 200 ng genomic DNA, tens of thousands of genomes. The method was immunoSEQ multiplex PCR; TCRdb's version includes in-frame clones alone and lacks a portion of them. The repertoire holds over 700,000 clones, around 77% seen once, with over 1.5% in the top ten. The chain uses TRBV5-1 and TRBJ2-5; 7 bases match TRBD1. Sequences were obtained from memory CD4+ T cells sorted from blood. Subset of the sample: CD45RA-negative fraction. The receptor was derived from a woman aged 25 to 39 in good health. The CDR3 spells CASTYRAGGETQYF. The CDR3 nucleotides read TGCGCCAGCACCTACCGGGCAGGGGGAGAGACCCAGTACTTC.